These T cell receptor beta chains were read from a single sample in a study of T cells after yellow fever vaccination. TCRdb independently ran MiXCR on the 5' RACE reads; one entry per CDR3 protein. The sample contains 200,000 to 250,000 distinct CDR3 sequences, about 3% of which appear only once. The sequences come from CD4+ T cells sorted from PBMCs, collected 10 days after the yellow fever booster vaccination. These TCRs come from a man between 18 and 35 years old who received the YFV17D yellow fever vaccine. Both conserved end residues are part of each CDR3. Fields, in order: J gene, V gene, D gene, clone size, CDR3 DNA, CDR3 protein. A D gene is named only where the DNA matches it firmly. Clone size appears in some rows only: once, few, many, or a class for an expanded clone.

J: TRBJ1-1
V: TRBV5-1
D: -
size: -
DNA: TGCGCCAGCAGCCCGGATGGTGGGGGAGCATATCCTGAAGCTTTCTTT
CDR3: CASSPDGGGAYPEAFF

J: TRBJ2-3
V: TRBV5-5
D: TRBD2
size: many
DNA: TGTGCCAGCAGCTTGGGGCCTGGCAGCGGGGGGTCCCATACGCAGTATTTT
CDR3: CASSLGPGSGGSHTQYF

J: TRBJ2-7
V: TRBV7-2
D: -
size: few
DNA: TGTGCCAGCAGCGCCTGGGGGGGCAGGGTCGAGCAGTACTTC
CDR3: CASSAWGGRVEQYF

J: TRBJ2-3
V: TRBV7-2
D: -
size: few
DNA: TGTGCCAGCAGAGGGGGGGGCACAGATACGCAGTATTTT
CDR3: CASRGGGTDTQYF

J: TRBJ2-3
V: TRBV6-4
D: -
size: many
DNA: TGTGCCAGCAGTGACGAACGGGGGGATACGCAGTATTTT
CDR3: CASSDERGDTQYF

J: TRBJ2-3
V: TRBV20-1
D: TRBD2
size: few
DNA: TGCAGTGCTGGGGCGGGAGGGTCAGATACGCAGTATTTT
CDR3: CSAGAGGSDTQYF

J: TRBJ1-5
V: TRBV12-3/TRBV12-4
D: TRBD1
size: many
DNA: TGTGCCAGCAGTGGGACAGGGGACCAGCCCCAGCATTTT
CDR3: CASSGTGDQPQHF

J: TRBJ2-5
V: TRBV5-6
D: -
size: few
DNA: TGTGCCAGCAGCCCGTTAATAGCCGAGACCCAGTACTTC
CDR3: CASSPLIAETQYF

J: TRBJ2-3
V: TRBV24-1
D: TRBD1
size: few
DNA: TGTGCCACCAGTGAATCCGGGACAGGGACAGATACGCAGTATTTT
CDR3: CATSESGTGTDTQYF

J: TRBJ2-3
V: TRBV5-1
D: TRBD2
size: many
DNA: TGCGCCAGCAGCTTGGCCGGGACTAGCTTAAAGACAGATACGCAGTATTTT
CDR3: CASSLAGTSLKTDTQYF

J: TRBJ2-3
V: TRBV6-5
D: -
size: many
DNA: TGTGCCAGCAGTTACAGGGGATTGGGTACAGATACGCAGTATTTT
CDR3: CASSYRGLGTDTQYF

J: TRBJ2-5
V: TRBV9
D: -
size: few
DNA: TGTGCCAGCAGCGTATGGGAGGGGGGTTCCCAAGAGACCCAGTACTTC
CDR3: CASSVWEGGSQETQYF

J: TRBJ2-1
V: TRBV12-5
D: TRBD2
size: many
DNA: TGTGCTAGTGGTTTCAGTAGCGGGGGTGTTCACAATGAGCAGTTCTTC
CDR3: CASGFSSGGVHNEQFF

J: TRBJ2-2
V: TRBV27
D: -
size: -
DNA: TGTGCCAGCAGTTTAAAGGGGACGAACACCGGGGAGCTGTTTTTT
CDR3: CASSLKGTNTGELFF

J: TRBJ1-2
V: TRBV7-2
D: -
size: many
DNA: TGTGCCAGCAAACTTAAAGGCGGGGACGGCTACACCTTC
CDR3: CASKLKGGDGYTF

J: TRBJ2-5
V: TRBV7-7
D: TRBD1
size: many
DNA: TGTGCTAGCAGCGTGGGGCCGACAGGGCAAGAGACCCAGTACTTC
CDR3: CASSVGPTGQETQYF

J: TRBJ2-7
V: TRBV20-1
D: TRBD2
size: few
DNA: TGCAGTGCTAGAGATTTAGCGGGGGGGCTTTACGAGCAGTACTTC
CDR3: CSARDLAGGLYEQYF